The clone carrying this T cell receptor beta chain was seen a few times. Its antigen is as yet unknown. Being one base from a much bigger clone, this may be a read error. Germline V gene data show CDR1 as MNHNY and CDR2 as SVGAGI (reference sequence). CDR3 length equals 14 residues. Peripheral blood was drawn, 7.5 to 10 milliliters per donor. Per-sample yields of isolated PBMCs were at least 6 million. The data derive from a study of blood T cells in healthy people across ages. Whole-study context: For every two T cells, template switching captured about one barcoded beta molecule. Regarding the study as a whole: Strong correlation linked observed beta diversity and percent naive T cells.

It was with a sample-barcoded 5' primer and a J-beta primer mix that a second PCR of about 6 to 12 cycles was run. TCRdb independently ran MiXCR on the 5' RACE reads; one entry per CDR3 protein. The sample yields 600,000 or so distinct CDR3 sequences, more than 45% seen once. Specimen: blood. The source is a man older than 75 in good health. The gene calls are TRBV6-6 and TRBJ2-5; no clear D. The CDR3 DNA sequence: TGTGCCAGCAGTGACTCGAGGTGGGAAGAGACCCAGTACTTC. This gives the protein CASSDSRWEETQYF.